This T cell receptor (beta chain) was identified in a study of cytotoxic CD8 clonotypes in ibrutinib-treated CLL. Study-level findings and limits: Public clonotypes occurred uncommonly; on treatment, they contracted or remained stable. Whereas clonality rose at ibrutinib response, it declined toward baseline at progression. In comparison with age-matched healthy donors, baseline clonality was higher and tracked circulating CD8+ T-cell counts.

Notes on this clone: Its antigen remains unidentified.

The CDR3 consists of 14 residues. The V and J ends lost 3 bases and 9 bases, in that order; junction bases with no gene match: 7. The V gene's germline CDR1 is LNHDA and CDR2 SQIVND (reference sequence). Researchers set a sequencing depth target of 1 in 200,000 to 1 in 1 million T cells. TCRdb keeps only in-frame clones here, not all; method: immunoSEQ multiplex PCR. The data contain roughly 14,000 clones, more than 60% of them singletons. This clonotype was sampled from a human donor with chronic lymphocytic leukemia. The material sequenced was PBMCs, taken before ibrutinib treatment. The rearrangement joins TRBV19 to TRBJ2-1; 8 bases map to TRBD1. The CDR3 sequence is CASSIPGGWLEQFF. CDR3 bases: TGTGCCAGTAGTATCCCAGGGGGCTGGCTTGAGCAGTTCTTC.